The TCR beta chain under discussion was sequenced for a study of graft-versus-host responses after intestinal transplantation. As for the study in general: Grafts were multivisceral, liver-intestinal, or isolated intestinal. Recipients uniformly received anti-thymocyte globulin induction, followed by tacrolimus and steroids for about three years. The study, taken as a whole, reports: Recipient-marrow GvH clones were detected, some having first appeared in ileum or blood. Early HvG declines after transplant were associated with peak circulating GvH clone levels.

On this clone itself: Its cognate antigen is unknown.

The table came from immunoSEQ multiplex PCR; TCRdb's copy has only in-frame clones and leaves some out. Of about 40,000 clones listed, 85% to 90% are singletons. The starting material was PBMCs, obtained approximately 270 days after transplant. The clonotype originates from a human patient who received an intestinal transplant, so some T cells may come from the graft donor.

This CDR3 reads CASSEAGLGNNQPQHF. CDR3 DNA: TGTGCCAGCAGTGAAGCGGGCCTGGGCAACAACCAGCCCCAGCATTTT. The gene calls are TRBV6-1 and TRBJ1-5; D uncertain. The CDR3 is made up of 16 amino acids. CDR1 MNHNS and CDR2 SASEGT come from the germline V gene. The V and J ends lost 0 bases and 7 bases respectively, with 16 bases between them.